Below, one T cell receptor beta chain is given with its context. Other DNA sequences in the same sample also yield this CDR3. This CDR3 spans 13 amino acids. Deletions cut 1 base from V and 4 bases from J, with 7 bases between. The germline gives CDR1 SGHNT, CDR2 YENEEA. This sample was included in a study of shared clonotypes between healthy human individuals. This table comes from immunoSEQ multiplex PCR, and its TCRdb copy is limited to in-frame clones, with some not included. This table holds about 1 million clones, under 80% found once. The J gene is TRBJ2-5, the V gene TRBV11-3; D possibly corresponds to TRBD2 (6 bases). The source material was memory CD4+ T cells sorted from blood. This sample's subset: CD45RA-negative fraction. This TCR derives from a man between 18 and 35 years old in good health. Written as DNA, the CDR3 is TGTGCCAGCAGCTTAGGTAGCGGAGAGACCCAGTACTTC. This translates into CASSLGSGETQYF.